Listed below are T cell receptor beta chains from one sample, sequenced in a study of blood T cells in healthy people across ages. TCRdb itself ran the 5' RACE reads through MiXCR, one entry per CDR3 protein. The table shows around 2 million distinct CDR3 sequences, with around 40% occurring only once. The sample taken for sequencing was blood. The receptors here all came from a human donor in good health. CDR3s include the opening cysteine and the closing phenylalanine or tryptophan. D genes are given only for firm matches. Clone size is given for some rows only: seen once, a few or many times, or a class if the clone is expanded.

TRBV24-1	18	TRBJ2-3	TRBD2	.	CATSDLAGTSGRADTQYF	TGTGCCACCAGTGATTTGGCCGGGACTAGCGGGAGGGCAGATACGCAGTATTTT
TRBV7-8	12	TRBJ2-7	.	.	CASSLAKNEQYF	TGTGCCAGCAGCTTAGCTAAAAATGAGCAGTACTTC
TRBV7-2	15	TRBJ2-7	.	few	CASSLAQGVQNEQYF	TGTGCCAGCAGCTTAGCACAGGGTGTCCAAAACGAGCAGTACTTC
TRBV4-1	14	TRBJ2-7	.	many	CASSQVGQTYEQYF	TGCGCCAGCAGCCAAGTAGGGCAGACATACGAGCAGTACTTC
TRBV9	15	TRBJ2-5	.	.	CASSVDWGPQETQYF	TGTGCCAGCAGCGTAGATTGGGGACCACAAGAGACCCAGTACTTC
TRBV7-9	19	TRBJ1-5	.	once	CASSPIPPGPEVSPQPQHF	TGTGCCAGCAGCCCGATCCCACCGGGTCCCGAGGTTAGTCCTCAGCCCCAGCATTTT
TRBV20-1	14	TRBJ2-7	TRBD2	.	CSATTSGASYEQYF	TGCAGTGCGACGACTAGCGGGGCGTCCTACGAGCAGTACTTC
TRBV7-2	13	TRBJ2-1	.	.	CASSRGSNNEQFF	TGTGCCAGCAGCAGGGGGTCGAACAATGAGCAGTTCTTC
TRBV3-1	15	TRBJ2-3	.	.	CASSLVRGSADTRYF	TGTGCCAGCAGCTTGGTAAGGGGCAGCGCAGATACGCGGTATTTT
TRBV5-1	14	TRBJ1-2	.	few	CASSFSGRTYGYTF	TGCGCCAGCAGCTTCTCAGGGCGTACCTATGGCTACACCTTC
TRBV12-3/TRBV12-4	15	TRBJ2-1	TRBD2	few	CASTPGLAGVNEQFF	TGTGCCAGCACCCCGGGACTAGCGGGGGTCAATGAGCAGTTCTTC
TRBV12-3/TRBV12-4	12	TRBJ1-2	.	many	CASSRATYGYTF	TGTGCCAGCAGCCGAGCAACTTATGGCTACACCTTC
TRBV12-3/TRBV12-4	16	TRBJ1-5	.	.	CASSFGGSYSNQPQHF	TGTGCCAGCAGTTTTGGGGGCAGTTATAGCAATCAGCCCCAGCATTTT
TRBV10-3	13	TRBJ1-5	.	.	CAISDFSNQPQHF	TGTGCCATCAGTGATTTCAGCAATCAGCCCCAGCATTTT
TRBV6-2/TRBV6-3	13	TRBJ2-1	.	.	CASSYSEGWVQFF	TGTGCCAGCAGTTACTCAGAGGGGTGGGTGCAGTTCTTC
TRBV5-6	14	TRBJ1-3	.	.	CASSPGRQGNTIYF	TGTGCCAGCTCTCCAGGGAGGCAGGGAAACACCATATATTTT
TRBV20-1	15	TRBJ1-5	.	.	CSARQAGGPNQPQHF	TGCAGTGCTCGCCAGGCCGGGGGCCCTAATCAGCCCCAGCATTTT
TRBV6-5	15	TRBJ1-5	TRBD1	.	CASSYDRDSHQPQHF	TGTGCCAGCAGTTATGATAGGGACAGCCATCAGCCCCAGCATTTT
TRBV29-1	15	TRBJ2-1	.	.	CSVEVALAWSNEQFF	TGCAGCGTTGAGGTCGCGCTAGCTTGGTCGAATGAGCAGTTCTTC
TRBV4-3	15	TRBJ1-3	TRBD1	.	CASSHRTGAGNTIYF	TGCGCCAGCAGCCACCGGACAGGGGCTGGAAACACCATATATTTT
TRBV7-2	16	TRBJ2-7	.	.	CASSLGMGALYYEQYF	TGTGCCAGCAGCTTAGGTATGGGGGCGTTGTACTACGAGCAGTACTTC
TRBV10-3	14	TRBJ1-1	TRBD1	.	CAPQGADLNTEAFF	TGTGCCCCTCAGGGGGCGGATTTGAACACTGAAGCTTTCTTT
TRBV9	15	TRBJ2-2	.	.	CASSPRVQFTGELFF	TGTGCCAGCAGCCCTCGAGTCCAGTTCACCGGGGAGCTGTTTTTT
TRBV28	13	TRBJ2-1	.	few	CASTLRGHYEQFF	TGTGCCAGCACCCTAAGGGGACATTATGAGCAGTTCTTC
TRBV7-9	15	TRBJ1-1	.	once	CTSTMGVGSNTEAFF	TGTACCAGCACCATGGGGGTAGGCTCGAACACTGAAGCTTTCTTT
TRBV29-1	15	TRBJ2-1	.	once	CSVPKAGMDYNEQFF	TGCAGCGTTCCCAAAGCAGGGATGGATTACAATGAGCAGTTCTTC
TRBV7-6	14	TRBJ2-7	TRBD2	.	CTSRPLAGVYEQYF	TGTACCAGCAGGCCACTAGCGGGGGTATACGAGCAGTACTTC
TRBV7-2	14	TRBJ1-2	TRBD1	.	CASSLGSGGEGYTF	TGTGCCAGCAGCTTAGGGTCAGGGGGAGAAGGCTACACCTTC
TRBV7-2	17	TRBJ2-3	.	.	CASSPLGASSSTDTQYF	TGTGCCAGCAGCCCCTTGGGGGCTAGCTCTAGCACAGATACGCAGTATTTT
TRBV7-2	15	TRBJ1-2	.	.	CASSLEDRAYYGYTF	TGTGCCAGCAGCTTAGAGGACAGAGCTTACTATGGCTACACCTTC
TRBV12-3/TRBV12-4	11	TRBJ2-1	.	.	CAITIRGEQFF	TGTGCCATAACGATCAGGGGTGAGCAGTTCTTC
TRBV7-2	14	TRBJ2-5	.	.	CASGSDSGTETQYF	TGTGCCAGCGGCTCCGATTCGGGTACGGAGACCCAGTACTTC
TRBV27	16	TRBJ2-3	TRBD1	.	CASSYWDRASTDTQYF	TGTGCCAGCAGTTACTGGGACAGAGCTAGCACAGATACGCAGTATTTT
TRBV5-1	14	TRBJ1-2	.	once	CASSLGTADHGYTF	TGCGCCAGCAGCTTGGGGACAGCCGATCATGGCTACACCTTC
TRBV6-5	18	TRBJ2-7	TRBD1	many	CASSYQGPGQVFSYEQYF	TGTGCCAGCAGTTACCAAGGACCGGGACAGGTCTTCTCCTACGAGCAGTACTTC
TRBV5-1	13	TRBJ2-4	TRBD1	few	CASSPGGPNIQYF	TGCGCCAGCAGCCCAGGGGGTCCAAACATTCAGTACTTC
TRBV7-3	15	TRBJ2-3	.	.	CASSLMAASTDTQYF	TGTGCCAGCAGCTTAATGGCGGCTAGCACAGATACGCAGTATTTT
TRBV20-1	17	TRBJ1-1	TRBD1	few	CSLIADRGLLGNTEAFF	TGCAGTTTGATTGCCGACAGGGGGCTTTTGGGGAACACTGAAGCTTTCTTT
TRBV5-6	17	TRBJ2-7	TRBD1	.	CASSPQIGDRENYEQYF	TGTGCCAGCAGCCCACAGATCGGGGACAGGGAAAACTACGAGCAGTACTTC
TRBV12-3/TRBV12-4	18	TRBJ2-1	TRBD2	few	CASSLSRVWTSGADEQFF	TGTGCCAGCAGTTTATCCCGAGTTTGGACTAGCGGGGCGGATGAGCAGTTCTTC